This T cell receptor (beta chain) was obtained from a study of spatial heterogeneity in lung cancer. On the study more broadly: For the average unique TCR and UMI combination, more than 8.5 occurrences appeared in raw reads. Whole-study findings and limits: Follow-up blood showed ubiquitous expanded tumor TCRs less than blood at resection did.

Unique molecular identifiers tagged every individual TCR cDNA molecule. TCRdb used MiXCR to reprocess the 5' RACE reads, holding one entry per CDR3 protein. The sample records over 85,000 distinct CDR3 sequences, less than 20% being singletons. The V gene lost 8 bases and the J gene lost 5 bases, with 15 bases spanning the gap. The CDR3 has 13 amino acids. Germline assignment: CDR1 MGHDK and CDR2 SYGVNS. In this sample, this clonotype turned up a few times. Its target is unknown. Time point defined: blood at routine non-recurrence follow-up after resection. Researchers sequenced whole RNA taken from tumor, nontumor lung or frozen PBMC without sorting.

The chain is built from TRBV25-1 and TRBJ1-2; no clear D gene. The receptor's source is a male donor with early-stage non-small cell lung cancer. The sample in question was PBMCs, obtained at follow-up. The chain's CDR3 is CASSTLGFYGYTF. CDR3 bases: TGTGCCAGCTCGACTCTGGGCTTTTATGGCTACACCTTC.